The rows below give T cell receptor beta chains drawn from one sample of a study of T cell responses to AZD1222 COVID-19 vaccine. Clones were read by immunoSEQ multiplex PCR, and TCRdb kept only the in-frame ones, dropping some. The repertoire has more than 110,000 clones, about 90% of them found once; the top ten carry under 3.5%. This specimen consisted of peripheral blood, obtained 28 days after the second AZD1222 dose. These receptors were obtained from an adult who received the AZD1222 COVID-19 vaccine. The CDR3 runs from the conserved cysteine through the conserved F or W. A D gene is named only where the DNA matches it firmly. Only some rows state a clone size, as once, few, many or a class for expanded clones.

TRBV5-1	TRBJ2-1	TRBD2	once	TGCGCCAGCAGCTCAAGGGGAGGAACTAGCGGGAGAGGCTCCTACAATGAGCAGTTCTTC	CASSSRGGTSGRGSYNEQFF
TRBV7-9	TRBJ2-1	TRBD2	-	TGTGCCAGCAGCTTAGGCGGACTAGCCTACAATGAGCAGTTCTTC	CASSLGGLAYNEQFF
TRBV27	TRBJ1-1	-	-	TGTGCCAGCAGTTTAAGAGCAGGGAACACTGAAGCTTTCTTT	CASSLRAGNTEAFF
TRBV6-5	TRBJ1-2	-	-	TGTGCCAGCAGTTACTCGAGGGGCCGGTCTCTGCATGGCTACACCTTC	CASSYSRGRSLHGYTF
TRBV7-9	TRBJ2-7	TRBD1	-	TGTGCCAGCAGCCCGGGGACAGGGGTCCACGAGCAGTACTTC	CASSPGTGVHEQYF
TRBV24-1	TRBJ2-7	-	-	TGTGCCACCAGTGATTTCAAGGGCGGAGCCTACGAGCAGTACTTC	CATSDFKGGAYEQYF
TRBV18	TRBJ1-2	-	-	TGTGCCAGCTCACCTGTTTATGGTGGAGGCTACACCTTC	CASSPVYGGGYTF
TRBV5-5	TRBJ2-3	TRBD2	-	TGTGCCAGCAAACCGAGCGGGAGTGGCACAGATACGCAGTATTTT	CASKPSGSGTDTQYF
TRBV19	TRBJ2-1	TRBD2	-	TGTGCCAGTAGTACTTTTCCGGGACTAGCGGGAGGGCCCGATGAGCAGTTCTTC	CASSTFPGLAGGPDEQFF
TRBV19	TRBJ1-5	TRBD1	once	TGTGCCAGTAGTACGGACAGGGGAAATCAGCCCCAGCATTTT	CASSTDRGNQPQHF
TRBV4-3	TRBJ2-3	TRBD2	-	TGCGCCAGCAGCCAAGATCATCGGGAGGCAGATACGCAGTATTTT	CASSQDHREADTQYF
TRBV28	TRBJ1-5	TRBD1	-	TGTGCCAGCAGTTCCGGACAGGGGAGTTGGGGCAATCAGCCCCAGCATTTT	CASSSGQGSWGNQPQHF
TRBV28	TRBJ1-2	TRBD1	once	TGTGCCAGCAGTTTCCGCCTACACAGGGGGCAGTACTATGGCTACACCTTC	CASSFRLHRGQYYGYTF
TRBV19	TRBJ1-2	-	-	TGTGCCAGTAGCCCTTCCTACAGGGTACGCGACTATGGCTACACCTTC	CASSPSYRVRDYGYTF
TRBV28	TRBJ2-7	-	-	TGTGCCAGTGAACCGGACGACACGTACGAGCAGTACTTC	CASEPDDTYEQYF
TRBV5-4	TRBJ1-5	TRBD1	few	TGTGCCAGCAGCAACACCGGGACAGGGAGTAATCAGCCCCAGCATTTT	CASSNTGTGSNQPQHF
TRBV9	TRBJ2-5	-	-	TGTGCCAGCAGCGAGACGCCAGAAGGGACCCAGTACTTC	CASSETPEGTQYF
TRBV28	TRBJ1-5	TRBD1	-	TGTGCCAGCAGTCTAGGGACAGGGTATAGCAATCAGCCCCAGCATTTT	CASSLGTGYSNQPQHF
TRBV7-2	TRBJ2-3	TRBD2	-	TGTGCCAGCAAGGCGGGAGCGTCCACAGATACGCAGTATTTT	CASKAGASTDTQYF
TRBV11-1	TRBJ2-7	TRBD1	-	TGTGCCAGCAGCCAGGGACAGGGGGATACCTACGAGCAGTACTTC	CASSQGQGDTYEQYF
TRBV19	TRBJ2-1	TRBD2	-	TGTGCCAGTACCCTGTACCTAGCGGGAGGAGGAGAGCAGTTCTTC	CASTLYLAGGGEQFF
TRBV27	TRBJ2-7	TRBD1	few	TGTGCCAGCAGTTTACAGGACAGGGGGATTTACGAGCAGTACTTC	CASSLQDRGIYEQYF
TRBV4-3	TRBJ2-6	-	medium-sized	TGCGCCAGCAGCCAAGATGGGACCTCTGGGGCCAACGTCCTGACTTTC	CASSQDGTSGANVLTF
TRBV28	TRBJ1-6	-	-	TGTGCCAGCAGTTTAACAGATAATTCACCCCTCCACTTT	CASSLTDNSPLHF